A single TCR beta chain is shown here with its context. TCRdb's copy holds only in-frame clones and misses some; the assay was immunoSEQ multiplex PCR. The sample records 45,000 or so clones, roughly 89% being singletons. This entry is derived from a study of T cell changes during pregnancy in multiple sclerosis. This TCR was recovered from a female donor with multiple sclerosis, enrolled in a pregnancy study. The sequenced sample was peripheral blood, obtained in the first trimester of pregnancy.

CDR3 coding DNA: TGTGCCAGCAGTCCCCGTCGTGGGGGAGGAAGTTCACCCCTCCACTTT. Protein: CASSPRRGGGSSPLHF. This chain links TRBV28 with TRBJ1-6, with D perhaps matching TRBD1 (5 bases). The CDR3 contains 16 residues. Trimming shortened V by 5 bases and J by 9 bases, and 20 bases separated the two germline ends. The germline V gene encodes CDR1 MDHEN and CDR2 SYDVKM.